The sequence of this TCR beta chain was determined in a study of spatial heterogeneity in lung cancer. CDR1 DFQATT and CDR2 SNEGSKA come from the germline V gene (reference sequence). V was pared by 5 bases and J by 4 bases, with 16 bases between. The CDR3 has 14 residues. TCRdb used MiXCR to reprocess the 5' RACE reads, holding one entry per CDR3 protein. The table shows around 4,000 distinct CDR3 sequences, with roughly 10% occurring only once. Time point defined: sample taken at primary tumor resection. This clonotype is medium-sized by share. The receptor was isolated from a female donor with early-stage non-small cell lung cancer. The sequenced sample was normal lung tissue next to the tumor, obtained at surgery. The V and J genes are TRBV20-1 and TRBJ2-3; D remains unclear. This CDR3 reads CSAQYSRRADTQYF. In nucleotides, the CDR3 is TGCAGTGCTCAATATAGCCGAAGAGCAGATACGCAGTATTTT.